Sequencing of this T cell receptor (beta chain) was carried out in a study of post-analysis software for immune sequencing data. In the study overall: Recorded subtypes: relapsing-remitting, secondary progressive, progressive-relapsing; some patients unannotated. Findings of the study overall: Those samples that were prepared in the same batch co-clustered strongly by F measure. In patients, TRBV5-6, TRBV5-1 and TRBV20-1 belonged to roughly five TRBV segments found more frequently than in controls.

Trimming shortened V by 9 bases and J by 4 bases, and 18 bases separated the two germline ends. The CDR3 runs 14 residues. The V gene's germline CDR1 is SGHDT and CDR2 YYEEEE. As to this clonotype: The target antigen is unknown.

Unique molecular identifiers were carried by the TCR beta cDNA libraries. MiXCR, run by TCRdb on the PCR reads, gives a single entry per CDR3 protein. In the table there are about 570,000 distinct CDR3 sequences, about a third of which are singletons. Sequencing used blood. This sequence originates from a girl aged 2-17 years with multiple sclerosis. The genes are TRBV5-6 and TRBJ2-3, with a possible D match to TRBD2 (5 bases). The CDR3 region has the DNA TGTGCCACCTCCATCCCCAGCGGCTCAGATACGCAGTATTTT. Translating gives CATSIPSGSDTQYF. Combining the CDR3 with reference TRBV5-6 and TRBJ2-3 gives the whole variable domain DAGVTQSPTHLIKTRGQQVTLRCSPKSGHDTVSWYQQALGQGPQFIFQYYEEEERQRGNFPDRFSGHQFPNYSSELNVNALLLGDSALYLCATSIPSGSDTQYFGPGTRLTVL.